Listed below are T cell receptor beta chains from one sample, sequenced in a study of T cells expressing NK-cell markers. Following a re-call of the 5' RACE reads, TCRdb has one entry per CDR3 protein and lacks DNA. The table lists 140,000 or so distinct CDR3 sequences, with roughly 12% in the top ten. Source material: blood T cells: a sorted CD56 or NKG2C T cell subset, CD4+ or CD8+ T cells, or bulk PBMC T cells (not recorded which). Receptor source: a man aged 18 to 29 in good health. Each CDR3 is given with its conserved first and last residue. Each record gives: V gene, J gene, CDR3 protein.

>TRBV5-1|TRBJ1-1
CASKHLEGGMNTEAFF
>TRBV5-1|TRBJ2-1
CASSMNPSGNYNEQFF
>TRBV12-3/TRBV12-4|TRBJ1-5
CASSPGQGAGQPQHF
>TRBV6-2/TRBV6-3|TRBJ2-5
CASSHAGFRETQYF
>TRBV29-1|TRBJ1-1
CSVPGIWEPEAFF
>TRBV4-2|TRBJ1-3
CASSYDSSSGNTIYF
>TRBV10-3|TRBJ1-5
CAISTGEISNSNQPQHF
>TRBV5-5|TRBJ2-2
CASSPARAGTGELFF
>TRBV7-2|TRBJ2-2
CASSLLAGYTGELFF
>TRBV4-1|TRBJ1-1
CASSPGSGTEAFF
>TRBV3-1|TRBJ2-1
CASSLHPNEQFF
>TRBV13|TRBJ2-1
CASSLGTGGRNEQFF
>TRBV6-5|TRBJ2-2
CASSYKLAGTGELFF
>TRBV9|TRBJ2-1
CASSVAGQGAWDEQFF
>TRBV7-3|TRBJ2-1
CASSLGDSGREQFF
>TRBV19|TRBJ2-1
CASSVTVNNEQFF
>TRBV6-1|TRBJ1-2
CASSRQGYYGYTF
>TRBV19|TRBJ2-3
CASSRLAGVTDTQYF
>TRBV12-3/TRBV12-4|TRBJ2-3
CASSRTSGIADTQYF
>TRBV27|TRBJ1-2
CASSSGQGPSGYGYTF
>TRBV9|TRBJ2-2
CASSAGGSTTQPTTGELFF
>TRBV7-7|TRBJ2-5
CASSVTGGTETQYF
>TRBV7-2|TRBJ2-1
CASSLVAGEQFF
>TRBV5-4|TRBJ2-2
CASSLWESGLAAAGELFF
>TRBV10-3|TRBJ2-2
CAISDGVSVNTGELFF
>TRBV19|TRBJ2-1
CASSKTLTNEQFF
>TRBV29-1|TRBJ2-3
CSVQGREGTDTQYF
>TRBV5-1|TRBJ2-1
CASSLVAGNEQFF
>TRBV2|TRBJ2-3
CASEKRPNTDTQYF
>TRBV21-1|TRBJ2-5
CASIHRGSEETQYF
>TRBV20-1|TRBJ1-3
CSARRENTIYF
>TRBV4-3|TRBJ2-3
CASSHGFWGVTSTDTQYF